These 23 T cell receptor beta chains were sequenced from one sample in a study of control samples from healthy donors and cancer patients. Sequencing was performed with immunoSEQ multiplex PCR; in TCRdb, only in-frame clones are kept and a portion is missing. The data show approximately 150,000 clones, approximately 86% seen once. The source material was blood. These receptor sequences come from a man aged 18 to 29 in good health.

A note on this clone: The junction departs from germline at one end; a sequencing error may be responsible. The rearrangement joins TRBV5-1 to TRBJ2-5; D ambiguous. CDR1 SGHRS and CDR2 YFSETQ come from the germline V gene. There are 13 residues in the CDR3. This chain's CDR3 is CASSLGSEEAQYF. The CDR3, as DNA: TGCGCCAGCAGCTTGGGGTCGGAAGAGGCCCAGTACTTC.

The chain carries TRBV30 and TRBJ2-7; 7 bases fit TRBD1. Germline V lookup: CDR1 GTSNPN, CDR2 SVGIG (reference sequence). The CDR3 covers 13 residues. V was pared by 0 bases and J by 3 bases, with 2 bases of the junction left unmatched. The CDR3 protein is CAWSVRDSYEQYF. The CDR3 bases are TGTGCCTGGAGTGTCCGGGACAGCTACGAGCAGTACTTC. Full variable domain (remainder filled in from reference TRBV30 and TRBJ2-7): SQTIHQWPATLVQPVGSPLSLECTVEGTSNPNLYWYRQAAGRGLQLLFYSVGIGQISSEVPQNLSASRPQDRQFILSSKKLLLSDSGFYLCAWSVRDSYEQYFGPGTRLTVT.

The genes are TRBV7-9 and TRBJ1-4; D unclear. Germline CDR1 and CDR2: SEHNR and FQNEAQ (reference sequence). V was clipped by 5 bases and J by 1 base, with 11 bases between them. This CDR3 is 15 amino acids long. The CDR3 region is CASSEISGTNEKLFF. In DNA, the CDR3 is TGTGCCAGCAGCGAGATATCGGGAACTAATGAAAAACTGTTTTTT.

This clone was counted a single time. V gene TRBV28 combines with J gene TRBJ2-7; D not certain. Trimming stripped 3 bases from V and 3 bases from J, with 3 bases between. The CDR3 sequence is 11 residues long. Germline V gives CDR1 MDHEN, CDR2 SYDVKM. The CDR3: CASSFRYEQYF. The CDR3 region has the DNA TGTGCCAGCAGTTTTCGCTACGAGCAGTACTTC.

This clone was seen more than once but under ten times. The J gene is TRBJ2-5, the V gene TRBV5-4, with TRBD2 matching over 7 bases. Germline assignment: CDR1 SGHNT and CDR2 YYREEE (reference sequence). The CDR3 length is 15 residues. Losses at the gene ends were 3 bases for V and 4 bases for J; bases not matched to a gene: 9. The CDR3 sequence is CASSWGTGGGETQYF. CDR3 DNA: TGTGCCAGCAGCTGGGGGACCGGCGGGGGAGAGACCCAGTACTTC.

Note on this clone: At the DNA level, this CDR3 is encoded by other sequences in the same sample as well. The V call is TRBV3-1 (or the pseudogene TRBV3-2), the J call TRBJ1-2; D is unresolved. The V and J ends lost 2 bases and 8 bases respectively, with 9 bases between them. The CDR3 totals 12 residues. Per the germline V gene, CDR1 is LGHDT and CDR2 is YNNKEL (reference sequence). CDR3 amino acids: CASSQSRGGYTF. CDR3 bases: TGTGCCAGCAGCCAATCCAGAGGGGGCTACACCTTC.

The chain couples TRBV28 to TRBJ1-4; no clear D gene. Germline V CDR1 and CDR2: MDHEN, SYDVKM. Trimming took off 3 bases at V and 8 bases at J, with 13 bases between the two ends. The CDR3 loop spans 14 amino acids. This chain's CDR3 is CASSFVGPREKLFF. CDR3 in DNA: TGTGCCAGCAGTTTCGTGGGCCCAAGGGAAAAACTGTTTTTT.

This clone was counted between two and nine times. The chain employs TRBV7-9 and TRBJ1-1; D is undetermined. Germline V gene sequence: CDR1 SEHNR, CDR2 FQNEAQ (reference sequence). The CDR3 has 14 residues. V was clipped by 4 bases and J by 0 bases, with 9 bases between them. The CDR3 DNA sequence: TGTGCCAGCAGCTATGCTCCCTTGAACACTGAAGCTTTCTTT. It is translated as CASSYAPLNTEAFF.

The V and J genes are TRBV7-2 and TRBJ2-5; 9 positions match TRBD1. Germline V gives CDR1 SGHTA, CDR2 FQGNSA. Trimming removed 1 base from V and 4 bases from J; junction bases left unmatched: 7. The CDR3 is 16 residues long. CDR3 in DNA: TGTGCCAGCAGCTTAGGGGGACAGGGAACGGGAGAGACCCAGTACTTC. This sequence encodes CASSLGGQGTGETQYF.

The chain joins TRBV27 to TRBJ2-1; possible D gene TRBD2, 6 bases. Germline V gene lookup returns CDR1 MNHEY and CDR2 SMNVEV (reference sequence). V was clipped by 10 bases and J by 5 bases, with 9 bases between them. This CDR3 is built from 11 residues. In nucleotides, the CDR3 is TGTGCCACCTGGAGGGACAATGAGCAGTTCTTC. Translating it yields CATWRDNEQFF.

The rearrangement uses TRBV4-3 and TRBJ1-1; a possible D gene is TRBD1 (6 bases). CDR1 and CDR2 from the germline V gene are LGHNA and YSLEER. The CDR3 runs 13 residues. V was cut by 0 bases and J by 8 bases, with 10 bases left in between. The CDR3 loop is CASSQDITGEAFF. CDR3 nucleotide sequence: TGCGCCAGCAGCCAAGATATCACAGGGGAAGCTTTCTTT.

The rearrangement joins TRBV5-1 to TRBJ2-3, with 11 bases lining up with TRBD2. Losses at the gene ends were 4 bases for V and 7 bases for J; bases not matched to a gene: 8. The CDR3 runs to 15 residues. The V gene's germline CDR1 is SGHRS and CDR2 YFSETQ. The CDR3 coding sequence is TGCGCCAGCAGCGGAACTAGCGGGGGTGCAAATACGCAGTATTTT. Amino acids: CASSGTSGGANTQYF.

The DNA of the CDR3 is TGTGCCAGCAGCCCCCGGACAGGATTGAACACTGAAGCTTTCTTT. Translated: CASSPRTGLNTEAFF. The chain links TRBV7-9 to TRBJ1-1, with 7 bases identical to TRBD1. Germline lookup yields CDR1 SEHNR and CDR2 FQNEAQ (reference sequence). V was pared by 5 bases and J by 0 bases, with 6 bases of the junction left unmatched. This CDR3 is built from 15 residues.

The chain recombines TRBV7-2 with TRBJ2-3; D unclear. V lost 6 bases to trimming and J lost 2 bases, with 6 bases between them. CDR3 size: 12 residues. The germline CDR1 and CDR2 sequences are SGHTA and FQGNSA. The CDR3 region is CASSYFTDTQYF. Here the CDR3 DNA reads TGTGCCAGCAGTTACTTCACAGATACGCAGTATTTT.

V and J are TRBV30 and TRBJ1-6; D remains ambiguous. V was pared by 3 bases and J by 7 bases, with 13 bases between. The germline V gene encodes CDR1 GTSNPN and CDR2 SVGIG (reference sequence). The CDR3 length is 14 residues. CDR3 in amino acids: CAWRWTTGNSPLHF. Here the CDR3 DNA reads TGTGCCTGGAGATGGACCACTGGGAATTCACCCCTCCACTTT. The full variable domain, in which reference TRBV30 and TRBJ1-6 provide the parts outside the CDR3, is SQTIHQWPATLVQPVGSPLSLECTVEGTSNPNLYWYRQAAGRGLQLLFYSVGIGQISSEVPQNLSASRPQDRQFILSSKKLLLSDSGFYLCAWRWTTGNSPLHFGNGTRLTVT.

The chain is built from TRBV19 and TRBJ1-5, with D perhaps TRBD1 (5 bases). V lost 1 base and J 7 bases, leaving 8 bases between the germline ends. The germline gives CDR1 LNHDA, CDR2 SQIVND (reference sequence). The CDR3 extends over 13 amino acids. CDR3 amino acids: CASSIVGEQPQHF. The CDR3 nucleotides read TGTGCCAGTAGTATAGTGGGGGAACAGCCCCAGCATTTT.

The V and J genes are TRBV2 and TRBJ2-7, with TRBD1 matching 8 bases. The CDR3 has 14 amino acids. V was pared by 4 bases and J by 1 base, with 3 bases of the junction left unmatched. Germline V CDR1 and CDR2: SNHLY, FYNNEI. Written as DNA, the CDR3 is TGTGCCAGCAGTGTTACAGGGGGGTCCTACGAGCAGTACTTC. Translating gives CASSVTGGSYEQYF. Looking up the rest from reference TRBV2 and TRBJ2-7 gives the full variable domain: EPEVTQTPSHQVTQMGQEVILRCVPISNHLYFYWYRQILGQKVEFLVSFYNNEISEKSEIFDDQFSVERPDGSNFTLKIRSTKLEDSAMYFCASSVTGGSYEQYFGPGTRLTVT.

DNA of the CDR3: TGCGCCAGCAGCCAAGAATACAGGGGAGAAGGCTATGGCTACACCTTC. The encoded protein is CASSQEYRGEGYGYTF. V gene TRBV4-1 combines with J gene TRBJ1-2, with 7 bases matching TRBD1. From germline, CDR1 is MGHRA and CDR2 YSYEKL. CDR3 length: 16 amino acids. The trim removed 0 bases at V and 4 bases at J, leaving 8 bases unmatched.

This CDR3 is CASSVKGHPQETQYF. The CDR3 region has the DNA TGTGCCAGCAGCGTAAAGGGACACCCCCAAGAGACCCAGTACTTC. This sequence joins TRBV9 and TRBJ2-5, with D possibly TRBD1 on 6 matching bases. There are 15 residues in the CDR3. CDR1 and CDR2 (germline): SGDLS, YYNGEE. Between the trimmed V and J ends, which lost 1 base and 1 base, there was a span of 11 bases. The variable domain in full, with the rest retrieved from reference TRBV9 and TRBJ2-5, is DSGVTQTPKHLITATGQRVTLRCSPRSGDLSVYWYQQSLDQGLQFLIQYYNGEERAKGNILERFSAQQFPDLHSELNLSSLELGDSALYFCASSVKGHPQETQYFGPGTRLLVL.

The rearrangement uses TRBV27 and TRBJ2-4, with a tentative D call TRBD2 (6 bases). Per the germline V gene, CDR1 is MNHEY and CDR2 is SMNVEV (reference sequence). V lost 9 bases and J lost 1, with 7 bases in between. CDR3 length equals 12 residues. The CDR3 region is CASRGAKNIQYF. CDR3 sequence (DNA): TGTGCCAGTCGGGGGGCCAAAAACATTCAGTACTTC.

The chain joins TRBV7-7 to TRBJ2-1; D might be TRBD1 (5 bases). V lost 2 bases, J lost 7 bases, and 9 bases lay in between. Germline CDR1 SSHAT, CDR2 FNYEAQ (reference sequence). The CDR3 covers 13 residues. The CDR3 nucleotides are TGTGCCAGCAGCTTATCAAGGGGAAATGAGCAGTTCTTC. Translating gives CASSLSRGNEQFF.

This clone was observed a single time. The genes are TRBV19 and TRBJ2-7, with D perhaps matching TRBD1 (5 bases). Germline V CDR1 and CDR2: LNHDA, SQIVND (reference sequence). V dropped 4 bases and J dropped 0 bases, with 7 bases sitting between them. The CDR3 extends over 13 amino acids. CDR3 region: CASSTRVSYEQYF. CDR3 nucleotide sequence: TGTGCCAGTAGTACCAGGGTCTCCTACGAGCAGTACTTC. The variable domain in full, completed from reference TRBV19 and TRBJ2-7, reads DGGITQSPKYLFRKEGQNVTLSCEQNLNHDAMYWYRQDPGQGLRLIYYSQIVNDFQKGDIAEGYSVSREKKESFPLTVTSAQKNPTAFYLCASSTRVSYEQYFGPGTRLTVT.

The genes are TRBV6-6 and TRBJ1-2; weak D call: TRBD1 (5 bases). The length of the CDR3 is 14 residues. CDR1 MNHNY and CDR2 SVGAGI come from the germline V gene (reference sequence). The V gene lost 7 bases and the J gene lost 3 bases, with 15 bases spanning the gap. CDR3 amino acids: CASTRLGVDYGYTF. The CDR3 DNA reads as TGTGCCAGCACTAGGTTGGGGGTGGACTATGGCTACACCTTC.